Below, 22 T cell receptor beta chains from the same sample are listed, as sequenced in a study of T cells in localized non-small cell lung cancer. Only in-frame clones appear in the TCRdb table, and some are missing; sequencing was by immunoSEQ multiplex PCR. The sample has about 2,500 clones, 30% to 35% seen once; the top ten hold under 7%. This material consisted of lung tumor tissue, taken before any cancer treatment. The receptor set was obtained from a man aged 40 to 75 with stage I lung adenocarcinoma.

The J gene is TRBJ2-1, the V gene TRBV6-8; maybe TRBD1 (6 bases). The CDR3 spans 14 residues. In germline, CDR1 is MNHGY, CDR2 SAAAGT. The germline V and J ends were trimmed by 8 bases and 6 bases, with 17 bases remaining between them. CDR3: CASLGGRSLNEQFF. The CDR3 DNA reads TGTGCCAGCCTAGGGGGTAGGTCGCTCAATGAGCAGTTCTTC.

Relative to its sample, this clone is medium-sized. J is TRBJ2-1 and V is TRBV9, with D unresolved. Deletions cut 4 bases from V and 10 bases from J, with 12 bases between. CDR3 length: 12 amino acids. The germline V gene encodes CDR1 SGDLS and CDR2 YYNGEE. The CDR3 bases are TGTGCCAGCAGCCGCATGACGGACGAGCAGTTCTTC. As protein: CASSRMTDEQFF.

The genes are TRBV11-3 and TRBJ1-4; 10 bases match TRBD1. V lost 3 bases to trimming and J lost 6 bases; unmatched junction nucleotides: 1. This CDR3 is built from 14 residues. Per germline, CDR1 SGHNT and CDR2 YENEEA. For the CDR3, the DNA is TGTGCCAGCAGCTTTGGGACAGGGGATGAAAAACTGTTTTTT. Translated, it gives CASSFGTGDEKLFF.

This clone is labeled as medium-sized. The genes are TRBV6-8 and TRBJ2-3; TRBD1 matches 8 bases. The CDR3 length is 14 residues. CDR1 is MNHGY and CDR2 is SAAAGT in the germline V gene. The V gene end was trimmed by 11 bases and the J gene end by 3 bases; junction bases not matched to a gene: 10. CDR3 sequence (DNA): TGTGCCGGATCAGGGGGCTCGGGAACAGATACGCAGTATTTT. It is translated as CAGSGGSGTDTQYF.

J is TRBJ2-3 and V is TRBV29-1; TRBD1 matches at 7 bases. CDR1 SQVTM and CDR2 ANQGSEA come from the germline V gene. The length of the CDR3 is 15 residues. Losses at the gene ends were 6 bases for V and 2 bases for J; bases not matched to a gene: 11. CDR3 sequence reads: CSVKFRQGHTDTQYF. CDR3 coding DNA: TGCAGCGTCAAATTTCGACAGGGACACACAGATACGCAGTATTTT.

In DNA, the CDR3 is TGTGCCAGTAGCGGGACAGGGGGCACAGATACGCAGTATTTT. Its protein product is CASSGTGGTDTQYF. This chain links TRBV19 with TRBJ2-3, with 10 bases that match TRBD1. Germline values: CDR1 LNHDA, CDR2 SQIVND (reference sequence). CDR3 length: 14 residues. The V and J ends lost 6 bases and 1 base, in that order; junction bases with no gene match: 1.

The table lists this clone with a few counts. The chain links TRBV19 to TRBJ1-2; 11 bases align to TRBD1. V trimming: 4 bases; J trimming: 11 bases; junction bases outside the gene matches: 9. Germline-derived CDR1 and CDR2 are LNHDA and SQIVND (reference sequence). The CDR3 is made up of 14 amino acids. CDR3 loop: CASSTGQGARRYTF. The CDR3 DNA is TGTGCCAGTAGTACCGGACAGGGGGCAAGGAGGTACACCTTC.

The V gene is TRBV19, the J gene TRBJ2-3, with a weak D call TRBD1 (5 bases). CDR3 length: 12 residues. Germline CDR1 LNHDA, CDR2 SQIVND (reference sequence). The ends were cut back, 8 bases at V and 1 base at J, with 7 bases in the middle. DNA of the CDR3: TGTGCCAGTCGCAGGGGCACAGATACGCAGTATTTT. It codes for CASRRGTDTQYF. The full variable domain, in which reference TRBV19 and TRBJ2-3 provide the parts outside the CDR3, is DGGITQSPKYLFRKEGQNVTLSCEQNLNHDAMYWYRQDPGQGLRLIYYSQIVNDFQKGDIAEGYSVSREKKESFPLTVTSAQKNPTAFYLCASRRGTDTQYFGPGTRLTVL.

Comment on this clone: One end of the junction does not line up with germline, which may come from a read error. This sequence joins TRBV6-8 and TRBJ2-7, with D perhaps matching TRBD1 or TRBD2 (5 bases each). The CDR3 is 15 amino acids. Per germline, CDR1 MNHGY and CDR2 SAAAGT. This CDR3 reads CAISSGTAELGWQYF. DNA for the CDR3: TGTGCCATCAGTTCCGGGACCGCGGAGTTGGGGTGGCAGTACTTC.

The chain links TRBV5-1 to TRBJ2-3; TRBD1 matches at 9 bases. The CDR3 has 14 residues. V gave up 3 bases and J gave up 6 bases; unmatched junction bases: 5. In germline, CDR1 is SGHRS, CDR2 YFSETQ. The CDR3 here is CASSSTGGDDTQYF. The CDR3 DNA reads TGCGCCAGCAGCTCCACAGGGGGCGATGATACGCAGTATTTT.

The chain combines TRBV9 with TRBJ1-1; 7 bases are shared with TRBD1. There are 14 residues in the CDR3. Germline trimming cut 0 bases from V and 1 base from J; bases unmatched to any gene: 0. Germline V lookup: CDR1 SGDLS, CDR2 YYNGEE. The CDR3 reads CASSVGTGNTEAFF. The DNA for the CDR3 is TGTGCCAGCAGCGTAGGGACAGGGAACACTGAAGCTTTCTTT.

The chain has TRBV23-1 and TRBJ2-1; 13 bases line up with TRBD2. TRBV23-1 is an open reading frame whose function is uncertain. Trimming took 6 bases from V and 5 from J; bases not matched to a gene: 13. This CDR3 contains 18 residues. CDR3 amino acids: CASSPFLGTSGTHNEQFF. CDR3 bases: TGCGCCAGCAGCCCCTTCCTGGGGACTAGCGGGACCCACAATGAGCAGTTCTTC.

This clone came up a few times. The rearrangement links TRBV19 to TRBJ1-4, with D maybe TRBD1 (6 bases). In germline, CDR1 is LNHDA, CDR2 SQIVND (reference sequence). The V and J ends lost 0 bases and 8 bases respectively, with 19 bases between them. The CDR3 is 17 amino acids. The CDR3 bases are TGTGCCAGTAGTATAGAGGCCCTCGGGGGGGGCCGAGAAAAACTGTTTTTT. This gives the protein CASSIEALGGGREKLFF.

The chain recombines TRBV18 with TRBJ1-5; D may be TRBD1 (5 bases). Germline CDR1 KGHSH, CDR2 LQKENI. CDR3 length equals 14 residues. Trimming removed 4 bases at V and 6 bases at J, with 13 bases between. The CDR3 loop is CASSRQGGGQPQHF. In DNA form, the CDR3 reads TGTGCCAGCTCACGTCAGGGCGGGGGTCAGCCCCAGCATTTT.

This clone showed up just a few times. The V gene is TRBV6-8, the J gene TRBJ2-7; D is perhaps TRBD1 (7 bases). There are 15 residues in the CDR3. Trimming stripped 5 bases from V and 1 base from J, with 15 bases between. Germline loops: CDR1 MNHGY, CDR2 SAAAGT. The chain's CDR3 is CASSVGGGLSYEQYF. The CDR3 bases are TGTGCCAGCAGTGTCGGAGGGGGCTTATCCTACGAGCAGTACTTC.

The chain is built from TRBV16 and TRBJ2-5, with D tentatively TRBD1 (5 bases). The germline CDR1 and CDR2 sequences are KGHSY and FQNENV. This CDR3 has 13 amino acids. The germline V and J ends were trimmed by 0 bases and 4 bases, with 6 bases remaining between them. The chain's CDR3 is CASSQSGAETQYF. In nucleotides, the CDR3 is TGTGCCAGCAGCCAATCAGGGGCAGAGACCCAGTACTTC.

The gene calls are TRBV28 and TRBJ1-2; no definite D call. Deletions cut 0 bases from V and 5 bases from J, with 25 bases between. Germline V gene data show CDR1 as MDHEN and CDR2 as SYDVKM. There are 19 residues in the CDR3. The DNA for the CDR3 is TGTGCCAGCAGTTTATGGCATTTACGAGGGCCCTCTGATGTTTATGGCTACACCTTC. It is translated as CASSLWHLRGPSDVYGYTF.

V and J are TRBV29-1 and TRBJ2-1; TRBD2 matches at 10 bases. The CDR3 totals 16 residues. J lost 4 bases, V lost 6 bases, and 12 bases had no gene match. Per the germline V gene, CDR1 is SQVTM and CDR2 is ANQGSEA. The DNA for the CDR3 is TGCAGCGTCATCCGAAATCTAGCGGGAGTGTACAATGAGCAGTTCTTC. This translates into CSVIRNLAGVYNEQFF.

This chain connects TRBV6-1 to TRBJ2-7; either TRBD1 or TRBD2 may supply D (6 bases each). From germline, CDR1 is MNHNS and CDR2 SASEGT. The CDR3 has 15 amino acids. Trimming cost V 0 bases and J 2 bases, with 11 bases left between them. The DNA for the CDR3 is TGTGCCAGCAGTGAAGCCCTAGGGGGGACCTACGAGCAGTACTTC. Protein product: CASSEALGGTYEQYF.

The V gene is TRBV6-8, the J gene TRBJ2-2, with 11 bases that match TRBD2. After removal of 3 bases from V and 6 bases from J, the junction contained 6 bases not matched to a gene. The CDR3 is 16 amino acids. Looked up from germline, CDR1 is MNHGY and CDR2 is SAAAGT. DNA for the CDR3: TGTGCCAGCAGTTATTTAGCGGGAGGGGTGGCCGGGGAGCTGTTTTTT. Protein product: CASSYLAGGVAGELFF.

The chain combines TRBV18 with TRBJ2-7; 9 nucleotides line up with TRBD1. Germline CDR1 KGHSH, CDR2 LQKENI. CDR3 length equals 14 residues. The junction had 2 bases not matched to a gene; V was cut back by 3 bases and J by 2 bases. The CDR3 spells CASSPGQGAYEQYF. In DNA form, the CDR3 reads TGTGCCAGCTCACCGGGACAGGGAGCCTACGAGCAGTACTTC. Full variable domain (remainder filled in from reference TRBV18 and TRBJ2-7): NAGVMQNPRHLVRRRGQEARLRCSPMKGHSHVYWYRQLPEEGLKFMVYLQKENIIDESGMPKERFSAEFPKEGPSILRIQQVVRGDSAAYFCASSPGQGAYEQYFGPGTRLTVT.

The chain combines TRBV29-1 with TRBJ2-2; 7 positions match TRBD2. Per germline, CDR1 SQVTM and CDR2 ANQGSEA. The V segment lost 4 bases and the J segment 0 bases; nucleotides outside the gene matches: 2. This CDR3 is 14 amino acids long. The CDR3 here is CSVGGLTNTGELFF. CDR3 nucleotide sequence: TGCAGCGTTGGGGGACTAACGAACACCGGGGAGCTGTTTTTT.